Listed here are 26 T cell receptor beta chains from one sample, sequenced in a study of blood T cell repertoires in COVID-19. The table came from immunoSEQ multiplex PCR; TCRdb's copy has only in-frame clones and leaves some out. There are 150,000 or so clones in the sample; about four fifths occur only once, and roughly 15% lies in the top ten. The sequencing sample was made of peripheral blood. These receptors came from a human donor with acute or convalescent COVID-19. The donor label of this sample is uncertain.

This sequence joins TRBV5-8 and TRBJ1-5, with D possibly matching TRBD1 (6 bases). The germline V gene encodes CDR1 SGHTS and CDR2 YDEGEE. With 4 bases removed from V and 4 bases from J, the gap between germline ends came to 18 bases. The CDR3 totals 16 residues. CDR3 sequence: CASSLDGRGMNQPQHF. CDR3 in DNA: TGTGCCAGCAGCCTCGACGGCAGGGGTATGAATCAGCCCCAGCATTTT.

V and J are TRBV5-6 and TRBJ1-5; 8 bases are shared with TRBD1. Per germline, CDR1 SGHDT and CDR2 YYEEEE. CDR3 length equals 15 residues. The V segment lost 0 bases and the J segment 4 bases; nucleotides outside the gene matches: 3. The CDR3: CASSLAGTGNQPQHF. CDR3 sequence (DNA): TGTGCCAGCAGCTTGGCAGGGACAGGTAATCAGCCCCAGCATTTT.

The chain uses TRBV7-9 and TRBJ1-1; D possibly corresponds to TRBD1 (6 bases). The CDR3 loop spans 15 amino acids. CDR1 is SEHNR and CDR2 is FQNEAQ in the germline V gene (reference sequence). Trimming left V 5 bases short and J 0 bases short, with 13 bases between. The DNA of the CDR3 is TGTGCCAGCAGCCACTCCGACAGGCTGAACACTGAAGCTTTCTTT. This translates into CASSHSDRLNTEAFF.

The gene calls are TRBV7-2 and TRBJ2-2; 9 bases align to TRBD2. Germline assignment: CDR1 SGHTA and CDR2 FQGNSA. This CDR3 spans 14 amino acids. The J segment lost 6 bases and the V segment lost 6 bases, leaving 5 bases of the junction unmatched. The CDR3 protein is CASRSIAGAGELFF. CDR3 nucleotide sequence: TGTGCCAGCAGAAGTATAGCGGGGGCCGGGGAGCTGTTTTTT. The whole variable domain, remainder taken from reference TRBV7-2 and TRBJ2-2, is GAGVSQSPSNKVTEKGKDVELRCDPISGHTALYWYRQSLGQGLEFLIYFQGNSAPDKSGLPSDRFSAERTGGSVSTLTIQRTQQEDSAVYLCASRSIAGAGELFFGEGSRLTVL.

This clone was detected only a few times. The chain couples TRBV7-6 to TRBJ2-7, with D possibly TRBD1 on 6 matching bases. This CDR3 spans 15 amino acids. Germline values: CDR1 SGHVS, CDR2 FNYEAQ. The germline V and J ends were trimmed by 4 bases and 7 bases, with 20 bases remaining between them. The CDR3 DNA reads as TGTGCCAGCAGCTCCAAAGCTGGACAGAGTAGGGAGCAGTACTTC. Protein sequence: CASSSKAGQSREQYF. The full variable domain, in which reference TRBV7-6 and TRBJ2-7 provide the parts outside the CDR3, is GAGVSQSPRYKVTKRGQDVALRCDPISGHVSLYWYRQALGQGPEFLTYFNYEAQQDKSGLPNDRFSAERPEGSISTLTIQRTEQRDSAMYRCASSSKAGQSREQYFGPGTRLTVT.

This clone occurred a few times. The rearrangement joins TRBV11-2 to TRBJ2-1; no clear D gene. V gave up 0 bases and J gave up 8 bases, with 8 bases separating them. The CDR3 is 13 residues long. Germline V gene lookup returns CDR1 SGHAT and CDR2 FQNNGV. CDR3 DNA sequence: TGTGCCAGCAGCTTAGATAGACGGGATGAGCAGTTCTTC. It specifies CASSLDRRDEQFF.

This chain uses TRBV10-3 with TRBJ2-7, with D maybe TRBD2 (6 bases). The germline V and J ends were trimmed by 3 bases and 1 base, with 10 bases remaining between them. There are 14 residues in the CDR3. Per the germline V gene, CDR1 is ENHRY and CDR2 is SYGVKD. The CDR3 DNA is TGTGCCATCAGTGAAATGGGGAGGTCCTACGAGCAGTACTTC. Amino acid sequence: CAISEMGRSYEQYF.

This rearrangement joins TRBV7-9 to TRBJ1-2, with 8 bases that match TRBD1. This CDR3 spans 14 amino acids. J was trimmed by 12 bases and V by 5 bases; bases with no gene match: 14. In germline, CDR1 is SEHNR, CDR2 FQNEAQ (reference sequence). CDR3 DNA sequence: TGTGCCAGCAGCCCCCTGGACAGGGCGGGGTCGCACACCTTC. Amino acid sequence: CASSPLDRAGSHTF.

This chain uses TRBV5-1 with TRBJ1-5; D remains ambiguous. Germline lookup yields CDR1 SGHRS and CDR2 YFSETQ. The CDR3 spans 13 residues. Trimming removed 1 base at V and 3 bases at J, with 5 bases between. The DNA for the CDR3 is TGCGCCAGCAGCTTGACAGTCAATCAGCCCCAGCATTTT. Its protein product is CASSLTVNQPQHF.

This rearrangement joins TRBV19 to TRBJ2-7; a weak D match, TRBD2 (5 bases). The CDR3 length is 15 residues. Trimming shortened V by 3 bases and J by 6 bases, and 18 bases separated the two germline ends. Germline assignment: CDR1 LNHDA and CDR2 SQIVND (reference sequence). DNA for the CDR3: TGTGCCAGTAGTATCCGTGGACTGGAAGGCAGCGAGCAGTACTTC. This gives the protein CASSIRGLEGSEQYF.

This chain connects TRBV30 to TRBJ2-1, with D perhaps TRBD1 (5 bases). V gave up 2 bases and J gave up 10 bases, with 9 bases separating them. This CDR3 is 11 amino acids long. Germline CDR1 is GTSNPN and CDR2 is SVGIG (reference sequence). The chain's CDR3 is CAWSPGAEQFF. DNA of the CDR3: TGTGCCTGGAGTCCTGGGGCAGAGCAGTTCTTC.

The rearrangement joins TRBV27 to TRBJ1-4; 11 positions match TRBD1. CDR3 size: 15 residues. CDR1 and CDR2 from the germline V gene are MNHEY and SMNVEV (reference sequence). After removal of 5 bases from V and 5 bases from J, the junction contained 4 bases not matched to a gene. The CDR3 DNA follows: TGTGCCAGCAGTCCTCGGACAGGGGGCAATGAAAAACTGTTTTTT. This translates into CASSPRTGGNEKLFF.

The chain's CDR3 is CASSPQVSGANVLTF. Written as DNA, the CDR3 is TGTGCCAGCAGCCCACAGGTCTCTGGGGCCAACGTCCTGACTTTC. The gene calls are TRBV7-2 and TRBJ2-6; D is possibly TRBD1 (5 bases). This CDR3 is 15 amino acids long. Germline loops: CDR1 SGHTA, CDR2 FQGNSA. V gave up 5 bases and J gave up 0 bases, with 8 bases separating them.

The CDR3 loop is CASAVTGGTEAFF. The CDR3 DNA reads TGTGCTAGTGCCGTGACAGGGGGAACTGAAGCTTTCTTT. This chain joins TRBV12-5 and TRBJ1-1, with 9 bases matching TRBD1. Germline values: CDR1 LGHNT, CDR2 FRNRAP. This CDR3 has 13 residues. V was pared by 7 bases and J by 5 bases, with 5 bases of the junction left unmatched.

This chain joins TRBV2 and TRBJ2-7, with 8 positions matching TRBD1. This CDR3 is 16 amino acids long. CDR1 and CDR2 (germline): SNHLY, FYNNEI. The trim removed 8 bases at V and 0 bases at J, leaving 12 bases unmatched. The DNA for the CDR3 is TGTGCCAGCGCCAAGGCCCGGACAGGGAGCTCCTACGAGCAGTACTTC. Protein sequence: CASAKARTGSSYEQYF.

This chain joins TRBV7-2 and TRBJ1-5, with 11 bases identical to TRBD1. Germline lookup yields CDR1 SGHTA and CDR2 FQGNSA. Trimming removed 4 bases from V and 4 bases from J; junction bases left unmatched: 6. The CDR3 has 16 residues. In nucleotides, the CDR3 is TGTGCCAGCAGCTCGTATGGACAGGGGGCAAATCAGCCCCAGCATTTT. Protein sequence: CASSSYGQGANQPQHF. Full variable domain (remainder filled in from reference TRBV7-2 and TRBJ1-5): GAGVSQSPSNKVTEKGKDVELRCDPISGHTALYWYRQSLGQGLEFLIYFQGNSAPDKSGLPSDRFSAERTGGSVSTLTIQRTQQEDSAVYLCASSSYGQGANQPQHFGDGTRLSIL.

The chain employs TRBV6-1 and TRBJ1-5; TRBD1 matches at 7 bases. This CDR3 spans 16 amino acids. Trimming at V came to 4 bases and at J to 6 bases, leaving 12 bases not matched to a gene. Germline-derived CDR1 and CDR2 are MNHNS and SASEGT. This CDR3 reads CASSVTGLAAGQPQHF. CDR3 coding DNA: TGTGCCAGCAGTGTGACAGGGTTGGCGGCGGGTCAGCCCCAGCATTTT.

The chain couples TRBV7-9 to TRBJ1-2; D remains ambiguous. Germline CDR1 and CDR2: SEHNR and FQNEAQ (reference sequence). V lost 3 bases and J 8 bases, leaving 16 bases between the germline ends. There are 14 residues in the CDR3. This CDR3 is CASSLASRSGGYTF. In DNA form, the CDR3 reads TGTGCCAGCAGCTTGGCGTCTCGTTCGGGAGGCTACACCTTC. Based on the CDR3 plus reference TRBV7-9 and TRBJ1-2, the full variable domain is DTGVSQNPRHKITKRGQNVTFRCDPISEHNRLYWYRQTLGQGPEFLTYFQNEAQLEKSRLLSDRFSAERPKGSFSTLEIQRTEQGDSAMYLCASSLASRSGGYTFGSGTRLTVV.

The chain is built from TRBV7-9 and TRBJ2-7, with 9 bases that match TRBD1. CDR3 size: 15 residues. V shed 2 bases, J shed 5 bases, and the junction held 7 bases outside the gene matches. CDR1 is SEHNR, CDR2 FQNEAQ, per germline (reference sequence). CDR3 sequence: CASSLFGTGSHEQYF. The CDR3 bases are TGTGCCAGCAGCTTATTTGGGACAGGGTCTCACGAGCAGTACTTC.

The genes are TRBV4-1 and TRBJ2-4; 12 bases are a match to TRBD2. V lost 8 bases, J lost 6 bases, and 11 bases stayed unmatched. Germline lookup yields CDR1 MGHRA and CDR2 YSYEKL. This CDR3 contains 16 residues. The CDR3 DNA follows: TGCGCCAGCTCCCTCAGACTAGCGGGGGACCTAAACATTCAGTACTTC. Amino acid sequence: CASSLRLAGDLNIQYF.

The V call is TRBV2, the J call TRBJ2-7, with 9 bases aligning to TRBD2. V shed 8 bases, J shed 2 bases, and the junction held 7 bases outside the gene matches. The germline V gene has CDR1 SNHLY and CDR2 FYNNEI. The CDR3 runs 14 residues. The CDR3 DNA reads TGTGCCAGCGGTCGGGCTAGCGGGACCTACGAGCAGTACTTC. Its protein product is CASGRASGTYEQYF.

This chain uses TRBV27 with TRBJ2-7, with D possibly TRBD1 on 5 matching bases. Trimming removed 6 bases from V and 3 bases from J, with 18 bases in between. The CDR3 length is 15 residues. Per germline, CDR1 MNHEY and CDR2 SMNVEV (reference sequence). The CDR3 is CASSPSGQGRYEQYF. The DNA of the CDR3 is TGTGCCAGCAGCCCTTCCGGGCAGGGTCGCTACGAGCAGTACTTC.

This chain connects TRBV27 to TRBJ2-2, with 8 bases matching TRBD1. This CDR3 is 18 amino acids long. Germline V lookup: CDR1 MNHEY, CDR2 SMNVEV (reference sequence). The trim removed 1 base at V and 0 bases at J, leaving 7 bases unmatched. As DNA, the CDR3 is TGTGCCAGCAGTTTATATGGCAGGGGGCTTTCGAACACCGGGGAGCTGTTTTTT. This encodes CASSLYGRGLSNTGELFF.

This sequence joins TRBV5-8 and TRBJ1-6; D is unclear. CDR3 length equals 15 residues. V lost 1 base to trimming and J lost 0 bases, with 5 bases between them. CDR1 and CDR2 (germline): SGHTS, YDEGEE. The CDR3 sequence is CASSLTSSYNSPLHF. In DNA form, the CDR3 reads TGTGCCAGCAGCTTGACCAGCTCCTATAATTCACCCCTCCACTTT.

This clone was seen a single time. In nucleotides, the CDR3 is TGTGCCAGCAGTGGCCAGACAGTAAATGAGCAGTTCTTC. Protein product: CASSGQTVNEQFF. The chain has TRBV2 and TRBJ2-1; weak D call: TRBD1 (5 bases). V shed 4 bases and J shed 7 bases, with 11 bases lying between them. Germline V gene data show CDR1 as SNHLY and CDR2 as FYNNEI. This CDR3 contains 13 residues.

The chain is built from TRBV7-9 and TRBJ2-5; 9 bases fit TRBD1. Germline CDR1 and CDR2: SEHNR and FQNEAQ (reference sequence). The J segment lost 4 bases and the V segment lost 5 bases, leaving 5 bases of the junction unmatched. The CDR3 length is 14 residues. The CDR3 is CASSRGQGRETQYF. DNA for the CDR3: TGTGCCAGCAGCCGGGGACAGGGAAGAGAGACCCAGTACTTC.